This T cell receptor (beta chain) was captured by sequencing in a study of blood T cell repertoires in COVID-19. Study-level background: Donors in the United States, Italy and Spain gave samples during acute or convalescent COVID-19.

Using immunoSEQ multiplex PCR, the repertoire was profiled, and TCRdb retains in-frame clones only, with some absent. The sample comprises fewer than 350,000 clones, around 86% of which are singletons, and approximately 5.5% rests with the top ten. The receptor was derived from a man aged 55 to 70 who had recovered from COVID-19. What was sequenced was PBMCs or T cells enriched from blood (not recorded which).

CDR3 sequence reads: CATSDPGTGKGIQYF. The DNA of the CDR3 is TGTGCCACCAGTGACCCTGGGACAGGGAAGGGCATTCAGTACTTC. V is TRBV24-1 and J is TRBJ2-4; 9 bases agree with TRBD1. The CDR3 contains 15 residues. V trimming: 4 bases; J trimming: 9 bases; junction bases outside the gene matches: 9. The V gene's germline CDR1 is KGHDR and CDR2 SFDVKD.